The clone carrying this TCR beta chain occurred a few times. Its antigen is undetermined. The data were taken from a study of T cells after yellow fever vaccination. As TCR cDNA was made by 5'RACE template switching, a universal primer site and UMIs were added. TCRdb redid the calling of the 5' RACE reads with MiXCR, one entry per CDR3 protein. Of roughly 310,000 distinct CDR3 sequences in the sample, roughly 8.7% are singletons; the top ten hold around 17%. Trimming removed 4 bases from V and 8 bases from J; junction bases left unmatched: 9. CDR3 length equals 15 residues. Germline CDR1 reads SGDLS; CDR2 reads YYNGEE. Study-wide results and caveats: Most primary-vaccination clones reappeared after the booster (about 97% CD4, 88% CD8). The study noted that FACS-sorted repertoires could contain abundant clonotypes contaminating from the bulk population.

The sequence derives from a man younger than 35 who received the YFV17D yellow fever vaccine. Material: PBMCs, obtained on the day of the first yellow fever vaccination. The rearrangement links TRBV9 to TRBJ2-2; 9 bases are a match to TRBD2. The CDR3 DNA reads TGTGCCAGCAGCAAAATAGCGGGGGTAGGAGGGGAGCTGTTTTTT. Translation: CASSKIAGVGGELFF.